The entry below describes one T cell receptor beta chain. Authors' data handling: Amplifying reference gene primers gave estimates of nucleated cell counts. Method: immunoSEQ multiplex PCR; TCRdb's copy keeps in-frame clones and lacks some. That table supplies the V and J calls and clone size; D and trimming were determined from the DNA. The sample holds roughly 210,000 clones, around 80% seen once. The data derive from a study of blood T cell repertoires in COVID-19. Study background: Donors in the United States, Italy and Spain gave samples during acute or convalescent COVID-19.

The CDR3 runs to 15 residues. Germline lookup yields CDR1 SGHAT and CDR2 FQNNGV. V was clipped by 3 bases and J by 5 bases, with 13 bases between them. The Seattle patients joined while their infection was active and were tracked longitudinally afterward. The material sequenced was peripheral blood. The chain links TRBV11-2 to TRBJ2-2; D perhaps matches TRBD1 (8 bases). The TCR sequence derives from an elderly woman with COVID-19, enrolled during active disease. The CDR3 is CASSFGQGGTGELFF. CDR3 nucleotides: TGTGCCAGCAGCTTCGGACAGGGAGGGACCGGGGAGCTGTTTTTT.